The rows below give T cell receptor beta chains drawn from one sample of a study of shared clonotypes between healthy human individuals. Sequencing used immunoSEQ multiplex PCR; TCRdb keeps in-frame clones, though not all of them. Seen here are approximately 1.4 million clones, 95% to 99% observed once, and the top ten hold about 0.4%. The sequencing sample was made of naive CD4+ T cells sorted from blood. The receptors shown here come from a man aged 30-40 years in good health. The CDR3 runs from the conserved cysteine through the conserved F or W. Fields, in order: D gene, V gene, clone size, J gene, CDR3 DNA, CDR3 protein. D genes are given only for firm matches. Part of the rows lack a size; the others show once, few, many or a class for expanded clones.

D gene: -; V gene: TRBV5-1; clone size: once; J gene: TRBJ2-1; CDR3 DNA: TGCGCCAGCAGCTTGGCCGGGCGACCCTCCTACAATGAGCAGTTCTTC; CDR3 protein: CASSLAGRPSYNEQFF
D gene: -; V gene: TRBV30; clone size: -; J gene: TRBJ2-4; CDR3 DNA: TGTGCCTGGAGTGTATCCACAGGGCGACCCCAAAACATTCAGTACTTC; CDR3 protein: CAWSVSTGRPQNIQYF
D gene: TRBD2; V gene: TRBV11-2; clone size: -; J gene: TRBJ2-7; CDR3 DNA: TGTGCCAGCAGCTTAGCGGTTAGCGGGATTCCCTACGAGCAGTACTTC; CDR3 protein: CASSLAVSGIPYEQYF
D gene: -; V gene: TRBV9; clone size: -; J gene: TRBJ2-1; CDR3 DNA: TGTGCCAGCAGCGTAGTAGCTAGTGCCAATGAGCAGTTCTTC; CDR3 protein: CASSVVASANEQFF
D gene: TRBD2; V gene: TRBV4-1; clone size: -; J gene: TRBJ2-7; CDR3 DNA: TGCGCCAGCGGGGGAGGCGGGAGGAGAACCTACGAGCAGTACTTC; CDR3 protein: CASGGGGRRTYEQYF
D gene: TRBD1; V gene: TRBV5-1; clone size: -; J gene: TRBJ2-1; CDR3 DNA: TGCGCCAGCCGACCGGGACAGGGATACAATGAGCAGTTCTTC; CDR3 protein: CASRPGQGYNEQFF
D gene: TRBD1; V gene: TRBV9; clone size: -; J gene: TRBJ2-1; CDR3 DNA: TGTGCCAGCAGCGTAGTGGGGACAGGGGTGGGGAATGAGCAGTTCTTC; CDR3 protein: CASSVVGTGVGNEQFF
D gene: TRBD1; V gene: TRBV5-1; clone size: -; J gene: TRBJ1-2; CDR3 DNA: TGCGCCAGCAGCTTGGCCCGGGGACAGAATAAAAACTATGGCTACACCTTC; CDR3 protein: CASSLARGQNKNYGYTF
D gene: -; V gene: TRBV5-4; clone size: once; J gene: TRBJ2-5; CDR3 DNA: TGTGCCAGCAGCTTGGGGGGGGCGCAGATGGAGACCCAGTACTTC; CDR3 protein: CASSLGGAQMETQYF
D gene: -; V gene: TRBV29-1; clone size: -; J gene: TRBJ1-2; CDR3 DNA: TGCAGCGTTGAGGGGCAGGGTGGGGTTTATGGCTACACCTTC; CDR3 protein: CSVEGQGGVYGYTF